A single sample is the source of the 17 T cell receptor beta chains below, sequenced in a study of T cell responses to AZD1222 COVID-19 vaccine. The method was immunoSEQ multiplex PCR; TCRdb's version includes in-frame clones alone and lacks a portion of them. The sample holds approximately 100,000 clones, approximately 90% seen once. Sequenced material: peripheral blood, taken on day 0 of AZD1222 vaccination. Receptor source: an adult in good health.

This clone appeared once. The V gene is TRBV7-8, the J gene TRBJ1-1; D remains ambiguous. The V end lost 8 bases, the J end lost 5 bases, and 15 bases lay between the germline ends. The V gene's germline CDR1 is SGHVS and CDR2 FQNEAQ. This CDR3 region has 13 residues. In DNA, the CDR3 is TGTGCCAGCTGCTGGGGAGGAGGAACTGAAGCTTTCTTT. It codes for CASCWGGGTEAFF.

CDR3 in amino acids: CASSYALTRAEAFF. The CDR3 coding sequence is TGTGCCAGCAGTTACGCACTGACTCGGGCTGAAGCTTTCTTT. This chain uses TRBV6-2 or TRBV6-3 with TRBJ1-1; unclear D gene. This CDR3 spans 14 amino acids. V gave up 2 bases and J gave up 6 bases, with 13 bases separating them. Germline loops: CDR1 MNHEY, CDR2 SVGEGT.

The chain employs TRBV5-3 and TRBJ1-4; D unresolved. TRBV5-3 is an ORF; its function is uncertain. Trimming cost V 1 base and J 2 bases, with 9 bases left between them. The CDR3 covers 15 residues. The CDR3 loop is CARSLREGTNEKLFF. DNA for the CDR3: TGTGCCAGAAGCTTGCGGGAAGGCACTAATGAAAAACTGTTTTTT.

The CDR3 sequence: CASSPGGDGYGYTF. The CDR3 DNA reads TGCGCCAGCAGCCCCGGCGGGGATGGCTATGGCTACACCTTC. V is TRBV5-1 and J is TRBJ1-2; D unresolved. CDR3 length equals 14 residues. Trimming took 4 bases from V and 4 from J, leaving 14 bases between them. Germline loops: CDR1 SGHRS, CDR2 YFSETQ.

V is TRBV28 and J is TRBJ1-5; no definite D call. V was shortened by 6 bases and J by 9 bases, with 6 bases between the two germline ends. The V gene's germline CDR1 is MDHEN and CDR2 SYDVKM. The CDR3 covers 10 residues. The CDR3, as DNA: TGTGCCAGCAGCGCCGGGCCCCAGCATTTT. It translates to CASSAGPQHF.

The genes are TRBV2 and TRBJ1-1; D call uncertain. CDR3 length: 14 amino acids. The germline V gene has CDR1 SNHLY and CDR2 FYNNEI. Trimming left V 4 bases short and J 0 bases short, with 9 bases between. In nucleotides, the CDR3 is TGTGCCAGCAGTGGTGTCGGAGTGAACACTGAAGCTTTCTTT. Its translation: CASSGVGVNTEAFF. Full variable domain (remainder filled in from reference TRBV2 and TRBJ1-1): EPEVTQTPSHQVTQMGQEVILRCVPISNHLYFYWYRQILGQKVEFLVSFYNNEISEKSEIFDDQFSVERPDGSNFTLKIRSTKLEDSAMYFCASSGVGVNTEAFFGQGTRLTVV.

The chain uses TRBV24-1 and TRBJ2-2; TRBD1 might be the D (6 bases). In germline, CDR1 is KGHDR, CDR2 SFDVKD. V dropped 4 bases and J dropped 3 bases, with 17 bases sitting between them. The CDR3 contains 17 residues. The CDR3 sequence: CATSDLDSSFYTGELFF. The CDR3 DNA sequence: TGTGCCACCAGTGACCTGGACAGTTCTTTTTACACCGGGGAGCTGTTTTTT.

This chain uses TRBV18 with TRBJ1-1; D unresolved. CDR1 is KGHSH, CDR2 LQKENI, per germline. This CDR3 has 14 amino acids. Trimming shortened V by 4 bases and J by 1 base, and 10 bases separated the two germline ends. As DNA, the CDR3 is TGTGCCAGCTCACAAGCCCAGAAGAACACTGAAGCTTTCTTT. As protein: CASSQAQKNTEAFF.

This chain uses TRBV19 with TRBJ2-2; D unresolved. CDR1 and CDR2 (germline): LNHDA, SQIVND (reference sequence). With 10 bases removed from V and 2 bases from J, the gap between germline ends came to 20 bases. CDR3 size: 16 residues. The CDR3 sequence is CATRYLERENTGELFF. The CDR3 nucleotides read TGTGCCACCAGATACCTGGAGCGAGAAAACACCGGGGAGCTGTTTTTT.

V is TRBV7-6 and J is TRBJ1-1, with D maybe TRBD1 (5 bases). Germline V gene data show CDR1 as SGHVS and CDR2 as FNYEAQ. The CDR3 runs to 18 residues. Trimming left V 3 bases short and J 5 bases short, with 25 bases between. The CDR3 DNA follows: TGTGCCAGCAGCTTTTATTTAGTACCGGGACGGGGAGGGACTGAAGCTTTCTTT. Encoded protein: CASSFYLVPGRGGTEAFF.

This clone was found once. CDR3 sequence: CASSQLWGEKLFF. CDR3 DNA: TGCGCCAGCAGCCAATTATGGGGTGAAAAACTGTTTTTT. The chain uses TRBV4-1 and TRBJ1-4; D is unclear. The CDR3 spans 13 residues. V shed 2 bases and J shed 7 bases, with 8 bases lying between them. CDR1 and CDR2 from the germline V gene are MGHRA and YSYEKL.

The J gene is TRBJ1-6, the V gene TRBV11-3; tentatively, D is TRBD1 (6 bases). Germline V lookup: CDR1 SGHNT, CDR2 YENEEA. Deletions cut 2 bases from V and 5 bases from J, with 10 bases between. The CDR3 runs to 15 residues. CDR3 sequence reads: CASSLRAGDNSPLHF. The CDR3 DNA reads as TGTGCCAGCAGCTTACGGGCAGGGGATAATTCACCCCTCCACTTT.

This chain links TRBV28 with TRBJ1-2; TRBD1 matches at 7 bases. The ends lost 7 bases at V and 4 bases at J; junction bases unmatched: 6. The CDR3 has 13 residues. Germline assignment: CDR1 MDHEN and CDR2 SYDVKM. CDR3 DNA sequence: TGTGCCAGCAAGGGGGCGCTAGGCTATGGCTACACCTTC. Its protein is CASKGALGYGYTF.

The chain carries TRBV12-3 or TRBV12-4 and TRBJ2-7; the D gene could be TRBD1 or TRBD2 (5 bases each). The CDR3 totals 13 residues. Trimming shortened V by 3 bases and J by 3 bases, and 9 bases separated the two germline ends. The CDR3 nucleotides read TGTGCCAGCAGTTTTGGGACGGGCTACGAGCAGTACTTC. It is translated as CASSFGTGYEQYF.

V is TRBV9 and J is TRBJ2-5, with 9 bases fitting TRBD2. The CDR3 runs to 16 residues. From germline, CDR1 is SGDLS and CDR2 YYNGEE. The V segment lost 0 bases and the J segment 5 bases; nucleotides outside the gene matches: 8. CDR3 coding DNA: TGTGCCAGCAGCGTAGGTGGCGGGGGGGCTGTTGAGACCCAGTACTTC. Residues: CASSVGGGGAVETQYF. Using reference TRBV9 and TRBJ2-5 for the parts outside the CDR3, the full variable domain is DSGVTQTPKHLITATGQRVTLRCSPRSGDLSVYWYQQSLDQGLQFLIQYYNGEERAKGNILERFSAQQFPDLHSELNLSSLELGDSALYFCASSVGGGGAVETQYFGPGTRLLVL.

The table lists this clone with a count of one. The chain couples TRBV28 to TRBJ1-2; D might be TRBD1 (5 bases). The CDR3 totals 12 residues. Looked up from germline, CDR1 is MDHEN and CDR2 is SYDVKM. CDR3 protein: CAGSGESDGYTF. CDR3 nucleotides: TGTGCAGGATCGGGGGAATCGGATGGCTACACCTTC.

The V call is TRBV11-2, the J call TRBJ2-1; no firm D call. Germline V lookup: CDR1 SGHAT, CDR2 FQNNGV. This CDR3 is 14 amino acids long. V was shortened by 10 bases and J by 0 bases, with 13 bases between the two germline ends. CDR3 residues: CATMRAGSYNEQFF. The CDR3 DNA reads as TGTGCCACGATGAGAGCAGGCTCCTACAATGAGCAGTTCTTC. The whole variable domain, remainder taken from reference TRBV11-2 and TRBJ2-1, is EAGVAQSPRYKIIEKRQSVAFWCNPISGHATLYWYQQILGQGPKLLIQFQNNGVVDDSQLPKDRFSAERLKGVDSTLKIQPAKLEDSAVYLCATMRAGSYNEQFFGPGTRLTVL.